This record concerns one T cell receptor beta chain sequence. In germline, CDR1 is MNHEY, CDR2 SMNVEV (reference sequence). The CDR3 loop spans 19 amino acids. The V and J ends lost 4 bases and 2 bases respectively, with 24 bases between them. This sample stems from a study of T cell changes during pregnancy in multiple sclerosis. Profiling relied on immunoSEQ multiplex PCR, and the TCRdb table lists in-frame clones only, not all of them. Found here are 35,000 to 45,000 clones, about 85% of them singletons; the top ten hold roughly 0.9%. Sequenced here: CD4+ T cells from peripheral blood mononuclear cells, sampled after pregnancy. The source of this sequence is a female donor with multiple sclerosis, enrolled in a pregnancy study. The chain uses TRBV27 and TRBJ1-5; D may be TRBD1 (6 bases). CDR3 DNA: TGTGCCAGCAGTTCCGTCGCTTGGCGAAAGCGACAGGGCAATCAGCCCCAGCATTTT. Translated: CASSSVAWRKRQGNQPQHF.